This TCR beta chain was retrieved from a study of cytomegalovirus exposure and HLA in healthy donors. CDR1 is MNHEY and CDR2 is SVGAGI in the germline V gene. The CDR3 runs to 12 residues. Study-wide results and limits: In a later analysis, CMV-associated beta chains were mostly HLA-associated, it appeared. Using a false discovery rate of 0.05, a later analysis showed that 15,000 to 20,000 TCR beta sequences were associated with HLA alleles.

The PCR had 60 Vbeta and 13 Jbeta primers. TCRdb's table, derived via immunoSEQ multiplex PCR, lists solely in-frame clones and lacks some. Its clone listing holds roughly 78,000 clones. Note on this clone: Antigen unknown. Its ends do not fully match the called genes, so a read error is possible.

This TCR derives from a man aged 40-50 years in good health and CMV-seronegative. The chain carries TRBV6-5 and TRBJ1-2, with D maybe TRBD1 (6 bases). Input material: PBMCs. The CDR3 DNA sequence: TGTGCCAGCAAAAGGGGGGACTACGGCTACACCTTC. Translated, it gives CASKRGDYGYTF.